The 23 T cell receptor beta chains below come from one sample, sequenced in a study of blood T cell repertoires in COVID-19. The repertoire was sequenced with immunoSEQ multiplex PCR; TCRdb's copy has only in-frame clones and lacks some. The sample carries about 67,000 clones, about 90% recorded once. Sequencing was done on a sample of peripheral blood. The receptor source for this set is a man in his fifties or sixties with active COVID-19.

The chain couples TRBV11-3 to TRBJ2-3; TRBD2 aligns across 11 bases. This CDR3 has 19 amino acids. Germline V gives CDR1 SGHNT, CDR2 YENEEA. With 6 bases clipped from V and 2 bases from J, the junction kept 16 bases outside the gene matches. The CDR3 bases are TGTGCCAGCAGTCCCGACCCGGGACTAGCGGACATACCCACAGATACGCAGTATTTT. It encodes CASSPDPGLADIPTDTQYF.

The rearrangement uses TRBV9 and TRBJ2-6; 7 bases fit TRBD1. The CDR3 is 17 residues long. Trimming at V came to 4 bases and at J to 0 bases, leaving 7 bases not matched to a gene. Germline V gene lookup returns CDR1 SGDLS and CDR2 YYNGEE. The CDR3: CASSIGGRASGANVLTF. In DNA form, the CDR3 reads TGTGCCAGCAGCATAGGGGGCCGAGCCTCTGGGGCCAACGTCCTGACTTTC.

CDR3 in DNA: TGTGCCAGCAGCCCAGGGACAGGTGGAGGCGAGCAGTACTTC. Protein product: CASSPGTGGGEQYF. The chain carries TRBV11-3 and TRBJ2-7; 8 bases align to TRBD1. The CDR3 extends over 14 amino acids. Germline lookup yields CDR1 SGHNT and CDR2 YENEEA. V trimming: 5 bases; J trimming: 6 bases; junction bases outside the gene matches: 9.

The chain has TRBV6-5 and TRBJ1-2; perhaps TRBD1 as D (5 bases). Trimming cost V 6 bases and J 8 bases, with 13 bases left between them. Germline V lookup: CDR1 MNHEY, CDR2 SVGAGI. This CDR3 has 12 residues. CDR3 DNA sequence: TGTGCCAGCAGGACCGGAGGGGTGGGCTACACCTTC. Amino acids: CASRTGGVGYTF.

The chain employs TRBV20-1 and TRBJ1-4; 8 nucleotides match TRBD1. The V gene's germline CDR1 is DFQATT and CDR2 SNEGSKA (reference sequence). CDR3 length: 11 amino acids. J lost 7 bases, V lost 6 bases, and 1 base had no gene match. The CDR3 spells CSADRGEKLFF. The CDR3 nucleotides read TGCAGTGCCGACAGGGGTGAAAAACTGTTTTTT.

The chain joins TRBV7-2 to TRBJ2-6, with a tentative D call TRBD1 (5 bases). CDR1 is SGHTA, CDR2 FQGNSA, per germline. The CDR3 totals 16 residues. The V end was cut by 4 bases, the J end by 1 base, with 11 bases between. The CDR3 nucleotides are TGTGCCAGCAGCTCTATGGCAGGGTCTGGGGCCAACGTCCTGACTTTC. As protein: CASSSMAGSGANVLTF.

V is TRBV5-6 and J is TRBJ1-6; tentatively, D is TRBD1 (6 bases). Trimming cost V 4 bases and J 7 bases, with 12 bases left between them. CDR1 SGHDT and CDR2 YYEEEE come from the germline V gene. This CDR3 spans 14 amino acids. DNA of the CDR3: TGTGCCAGCAGCCCAGGACAGTTGAATTCACCCCTCCACTTT. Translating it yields CASSPGQLNSPLHF.

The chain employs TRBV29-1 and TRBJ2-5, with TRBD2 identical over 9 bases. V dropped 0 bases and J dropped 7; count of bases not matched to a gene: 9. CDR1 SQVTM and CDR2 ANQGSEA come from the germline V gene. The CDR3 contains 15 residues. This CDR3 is CSVEERLAVVGTQYF. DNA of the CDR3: TGCAGCGTTGAAGAACGACTAGCGGTAGTGGGGACCCAGTACTTC.

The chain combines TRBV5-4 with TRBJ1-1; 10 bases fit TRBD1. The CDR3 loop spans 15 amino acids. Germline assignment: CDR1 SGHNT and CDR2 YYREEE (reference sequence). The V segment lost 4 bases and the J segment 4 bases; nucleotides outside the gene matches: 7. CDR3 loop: CASSLPGQGITEAFF. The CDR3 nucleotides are TGTGCCAGCAGCCTACCGGGACAGGGGATCACTGAAGCTTTCTTT.

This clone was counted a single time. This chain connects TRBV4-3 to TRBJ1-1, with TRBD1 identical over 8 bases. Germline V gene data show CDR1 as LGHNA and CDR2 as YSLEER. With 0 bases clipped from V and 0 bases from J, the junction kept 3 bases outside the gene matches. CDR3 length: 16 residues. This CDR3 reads CASSQDRTGMNTEAFF. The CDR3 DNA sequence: TGCGCCAGCAGCCAAGATCGGACAGGGATGAACACTGAAGCTTTCTTT.

The CDR3 here is CASSLWMGSSYNSPLHF. The CDR3 DNA reads TGTGCCAGCAGTTTATGGATGGGGAGCTCCTATAATTCACCCCTCCACTTT. The V gene is TRBV27, the J gene TRBJ1-6; no reliable D call. Germline V gene data show CDR1 as MNHEY and CDR2 as SMNVEV (reference sequence). This CDR3 is 17 amino acids long. V lost 1 base to trimming and J lost 0 bases, with 10 bases between them.

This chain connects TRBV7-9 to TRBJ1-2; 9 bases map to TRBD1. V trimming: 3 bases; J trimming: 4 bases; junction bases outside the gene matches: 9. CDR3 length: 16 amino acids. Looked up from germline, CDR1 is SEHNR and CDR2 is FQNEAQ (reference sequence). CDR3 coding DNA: TGTGCCAGCAGCTTGGGACAGGGCTTGATTGTCTATGGCTACACCTTC. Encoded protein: CASSLGQGLIVYGYTF.

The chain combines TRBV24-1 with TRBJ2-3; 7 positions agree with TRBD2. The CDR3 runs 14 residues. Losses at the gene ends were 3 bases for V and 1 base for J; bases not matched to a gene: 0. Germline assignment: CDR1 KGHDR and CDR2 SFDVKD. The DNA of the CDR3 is TGTGCCACCAGTGATGGGGGGGGCACAGATACGCAGTATTTT. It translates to CATSDGGGTDTQYF.

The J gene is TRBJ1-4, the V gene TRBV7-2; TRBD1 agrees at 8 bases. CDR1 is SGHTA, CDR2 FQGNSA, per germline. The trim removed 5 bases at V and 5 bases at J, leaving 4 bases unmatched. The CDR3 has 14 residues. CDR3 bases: TGTGCCAGCAGCCGGACAGGGCCCAATGAAAAACTGTTTTTT. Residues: CASSRTGPNEKLFF.

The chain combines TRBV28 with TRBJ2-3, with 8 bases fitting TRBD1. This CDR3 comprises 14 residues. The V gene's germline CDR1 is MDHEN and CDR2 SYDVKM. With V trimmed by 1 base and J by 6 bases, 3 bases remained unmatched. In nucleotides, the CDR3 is TGTGCCAGCAGTTTATATCCAGGGGGCGATACGCAGTATTTT. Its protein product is CASSLYPGGDTQYF.

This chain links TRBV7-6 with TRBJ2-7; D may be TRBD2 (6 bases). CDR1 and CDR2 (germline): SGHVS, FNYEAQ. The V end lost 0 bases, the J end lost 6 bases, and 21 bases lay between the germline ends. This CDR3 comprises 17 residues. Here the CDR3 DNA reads TGTGCCAGCAGCTTAGCGAGTATTGCGGGGACCATTTCCGAGCAGTACTTC. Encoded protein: CASSLASIAGTISEQYF.

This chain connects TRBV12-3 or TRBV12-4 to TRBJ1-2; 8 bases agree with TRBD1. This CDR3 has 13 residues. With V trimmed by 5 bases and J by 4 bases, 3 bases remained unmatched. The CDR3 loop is CASSGDRFYGYTF. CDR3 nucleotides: TGTGCCAGCAGTGGGGACAGGTTCTATGGCTACACCTTC.

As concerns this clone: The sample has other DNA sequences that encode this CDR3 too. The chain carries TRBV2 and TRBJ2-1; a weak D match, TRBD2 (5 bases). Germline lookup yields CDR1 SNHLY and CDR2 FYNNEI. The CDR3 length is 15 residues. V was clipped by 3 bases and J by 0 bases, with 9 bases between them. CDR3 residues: CASSELASSYNEQFF. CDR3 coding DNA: TGTGCCAGCAGTGAGTTAGCGAGCTCCTACAATGAGCAGTTCTTC.

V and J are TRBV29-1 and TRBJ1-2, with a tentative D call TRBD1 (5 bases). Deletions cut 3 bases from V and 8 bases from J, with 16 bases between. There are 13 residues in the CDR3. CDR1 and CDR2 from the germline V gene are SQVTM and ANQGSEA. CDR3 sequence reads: CSVETVTREGYTF. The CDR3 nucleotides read TGCAGCGTTGAGACAGTTACCCGAGAGGGCTACACCTTC.

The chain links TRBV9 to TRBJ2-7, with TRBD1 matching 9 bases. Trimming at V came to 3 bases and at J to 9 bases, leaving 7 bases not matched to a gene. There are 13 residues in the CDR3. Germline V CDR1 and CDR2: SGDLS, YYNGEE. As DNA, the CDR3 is TGTGCCAGCAGCGGCCGGGACAGGGACGTGCAGTACTTC. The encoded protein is CASSGRDRDVQYF.

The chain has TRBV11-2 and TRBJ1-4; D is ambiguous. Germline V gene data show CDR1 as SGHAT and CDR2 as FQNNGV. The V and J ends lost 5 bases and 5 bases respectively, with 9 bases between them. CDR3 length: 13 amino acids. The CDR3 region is CASSRHGNEKLFF. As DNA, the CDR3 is TGTGCCAGCAGCCGACATGGGAATGAAAAACTGTTTTTT. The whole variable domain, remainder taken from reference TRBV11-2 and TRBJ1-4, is EAGVAQSPRYKIIEKRQSVAFWCNPISGHATLYWYQQILGQGPKLLIQFQNNGVVDDSQLPKDRFSAERLKGVDSTLKIQPAKLEDSAVYLCASSRHGNEKLFFGSGTQLSVL.

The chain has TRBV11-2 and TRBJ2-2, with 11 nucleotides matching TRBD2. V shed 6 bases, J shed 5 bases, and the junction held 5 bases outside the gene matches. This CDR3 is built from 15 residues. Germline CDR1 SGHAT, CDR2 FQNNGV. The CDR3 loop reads CASRGLAGLTGELFF. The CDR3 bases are TGTGCCAGCAGAGGACTAGCGGGTCTGACCGGGGAGCTGTTTTTT. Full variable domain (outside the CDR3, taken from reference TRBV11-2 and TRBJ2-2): EAGVAQSPRYKIIEKRQSVAFWCNPISGHATLYWYQQILGQGPKLLIQFQNNGVVDDSQLPKDRFSAERLKGVDSTLKIQPAKLEDSAVYLCASRGLAGLTGELFFGEGSRLTVL.

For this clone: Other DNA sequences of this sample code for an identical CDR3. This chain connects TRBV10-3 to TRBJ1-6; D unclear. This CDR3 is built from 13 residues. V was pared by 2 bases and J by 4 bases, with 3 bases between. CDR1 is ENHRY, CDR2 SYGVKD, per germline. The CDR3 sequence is CAISEVYNSPLHF. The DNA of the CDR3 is TGTGCCATCAGTGAGGTATATAATTCACCCCTCCACTTT.